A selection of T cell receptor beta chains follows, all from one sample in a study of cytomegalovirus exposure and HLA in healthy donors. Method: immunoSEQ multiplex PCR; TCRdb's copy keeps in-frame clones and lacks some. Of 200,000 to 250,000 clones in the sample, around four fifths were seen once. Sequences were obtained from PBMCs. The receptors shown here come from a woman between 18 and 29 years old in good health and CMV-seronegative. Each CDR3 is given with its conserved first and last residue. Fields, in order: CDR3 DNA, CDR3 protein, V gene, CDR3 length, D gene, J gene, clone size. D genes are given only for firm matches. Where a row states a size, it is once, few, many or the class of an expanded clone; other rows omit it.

TGTGCCAGCAGCTTAGGACAGGGGGGAACAGATACGCAGTATTTT,CASSLGQGGTDTQYF,TRBV11-2,15,TRBD1,TRBJ2-3,-
TGTGCCAGCAGTTTAATAGGACTAGCGGTTTCCACAGATACGCAGTATTTT,CASSLIGLAVSTDTQYF,TRBV27,17,TRBD2,TRBJ2-3,-
TGTGCCAGCAGTTACTTGGCAGGGGACTCCTACGAGCAGTACTTC,CASSYLAGDSYEQYF,TRBV6-5,15,-,TRBJ2-7,-
TGTGCCATCAGTGAGTCGGAAGGGACAGGGAACTACGAGCAGTACTTC,CAISESEGTGNYEQYF,TRBV10-3,16,TRBD1,TRBJ2-7,few
TGTGCCAGCAGCGTGCGGGACAGGCCATTCGTACCTCAGCCCCAGCATTTT,CASSVRDRPFVPQPQHF,TRBV5-4,17,TRBD1,TRBJ1-5,-
TGTGCCAGTAGTAATTCGGCCGCTTACTATGGCTACACCTTC,CASSNSAAYYGYTF,TRBV19,14,-,TRBJ1-2,-
TGTGCCAGCAGCGTTAGGCCGGGTCCGAACACCGGGGAGCTGTTTTTT,CASSVRPGPNTGELFF,TRBV9,16,-,TRBJ2-2,-
TGTGCCAGCAGCATAGCCCCGGTGGGGTCTGGGGCCAACGTCCTGACTTTC,CASSIAPVGSGANVLTF,TRBV7-3,17,-,TRBJ2-6,-
TGTGCCAGCAGGTCTGAGTCGGCCAGAGGCTACAATGAGCAGTTCTTC,CASRSESARGYNEQFF,TRBV2,16,-,TRBJ2-1,once
TGTGCCAGCAGCTTCCTACAGGGGGCCGGGGAGCTGTTTTTT,CASSFLQGAGELFF,TRBV11-2,14,TRBD1,TRBJ2-2,-
TGTGCCACCTCCCCCGAGACAGGAGCTTTTGGCTACACCTTC,CATSPETGAFGYTF,TRBV19,14,-,TRBJ1-2,-
TGTGCCAGCAGGAGAGTCGGGGGCGAAGCTTTCTTT,CASRRVGGEAFF,TRBV28,12,-,TRBJ1-1,-
TGTGCCTGGAGTGTACCCCGGGGGGCAAGAGGCGCCGAGCAGTACTTC,CAWSVPRGARGAEQYF,TRBV30,16,-,TRBJ2-7,-
TGTGCCTGGAGTGTACTACTAGGGGTTCGCCTCCGTGGCAATCAGCCCCAGCATTTT,CAWSVLLGVRLRGNQPQHF,TRBV30,19,-,TRBJ1-5,-
TGTGCCAGCAGTAAACTGGGACTAGCGGGAGGCGAGCAGTACTTC,CASSKLGLAGGEQYF,TRBV6-5,15,TRBD2,TRBJ2-7,once
TGTGCCAGCAGTTCCCCCAGAGAGGGCGAACATTTT,CASSSPREGEHF,TRBV6-1,12,-,TRBJ1-5,-
TGTGCCGGCCGCTTAACCATTAACACTGAAGCTTTCTTT,CAGRLTINTEAFF,TRBV6-1,13,-,TRBJ1-1,-
TGTGCCAGCAGTTCCGGACAGGGCACCGGGGAGCTGTTTTTT,CASSSGQGTGELFF,TRBV27,14,TRBD1,TRBJ2-2,few
TGTGCCTGGACTCCGTACAAGGGGTCCCCCTACGAGCAGTACTTC,CAWTPYKGSPYEQYF,TRBV30,15,-,TRBJ2-7,-
TGTGCCAGTAGGATCGTAGCGGGAGGGCCCCCCAATGAGCAGTTCTTC,CASRIVAGGPPNEQFF,TRBV19,16,TRBD2,TRBJ2-1,-
TGCGCCAGCAGCTTGACTAGCGGGAGCTACGAGCAGTACTTC,CASSLTSGSYEQYF,TRBV5-1,14,TRBD2,TRBJ2-7,-
TGCGCCAGCAGCCAAGAAGGGGTCGCGGCCGCCTACGAGCAGTACTTC,CASSQEGVAAAYEQYF,TRBV4-1,16,-,TRBJ2-7,-
TGTGCCAGCAGCATTATGCCGGGAACGAACACCGGGGAGCTGTTTTTT,CASSIMPGTNTGELFF,TRBV9,16,-,TRBJ2-2,-
TGCGCCAGCAGCCCCGGGAACTCAGGGGGTGGGGGCGAGCAGTACTTC,CASSPGNSGGGGEQYF,TRBV5-1,16,TRBD1,TRBJ2-7,-
TGTGCCAGCAGACGCCTATCCTCCTACGAGCAGTACTTC,CASRRLSSYEQYF,TRBV27,13,-,TRBJ2-7,-
TGTGCCAGCAGCTTAGGCCTGAGAGAGGCAGGGTACACTGAAGCTTTCTTT,CASSLGLREAGYTEAFF,TRBV13,17,-,TRBJ1-1,-
TGTGCCAGCAGTGAAGCCCAGGGGTGGACTGAAGCTTTCTTT,CASSEAQGWTEAFF,TRBV2,14,-,TRBJ1-1,-
TGTGCCAGCAGTTTTTCAGGGGGCACCTCTGGAAACACCATATATTTT,CASSFSGGTSGNTIYF,TRBV27,16,TRBD1,TRBJ1-3,-
TGCGCCAGCAGCCCGCGTTCCTCCTATAATTCACCCCTCCACTTT,CASSPRSSYNSPLHF,TRBV5-1,15,-,TRBJ1-6,-
TGTGCCAGCAGCTTAGGGACTAACTATGGCTACACCTTC,CASSLGTNYGYTF,TRBV11-1,13,-,TRBJ1-2,-
TGCGCCAGCAGCCAAGATCCGGGTCTAGCGGGCTACGAGCAGTACTTC,CASSQDPGLAGYEQYF,TRBV4-1,16,TRBD2,TRBJ2-7,-
TGTGCCAGCTCACCAGAGGGACAGAACTATGGCTACACCTTC,CASSPEGQNYGYTF,TRBV18,14,TRBD1,TRBJ1-2,few
TGTGCCAGCAGCTGGGACAGGAACACTGAAGCTTTCTTT,CASSWDRNTEAFF,TRBV5-4,13,TRBD1,TRBJ1-1,-
TGTGCCAGCAGCGTAGATCCCCAGACGAACAGGGGTAACTACAATGAGCAGTTCTTC,CASSVDPQTNRGNYNEQFF,TRBV9,19,TRBD1,TRBJ2-1,-
TGTGCCAGCGGGCGGAAGAATTCACCCCTCCACTTT,CASGRKNSPLHF,TRBV6-5,12,-,TRBJ1-6,-
TGTGCCAGCAACCCCCACCAAGAGACCCAGTACTTC,CASNPHQETQYF,TRBV2,12,-,TRBJ2-5,-
TGTGCCAGCAGTGAAGCCTACAGGGCACAATCCGGGCCCCAGCATTTT,CASSEAYRAQSGPQHF,TRBV6-1,16,-,TRBJ1-5,-
TGTGCCAGCAGTGCAAGCTCGGGACTAGCGGGGGCCTACGAGCAGTACTTC,CASSASSGLAGAYEQYF,TRBV25-1,17,TRBD2,TRBJ2-7,-
TGTGCCAGCAGTTTCGGGCCTGGCCGGCCCCAGCATTTT,CASSFGPGRPQHF,TRBV6-6,13,-,TRBJ1-5,-
TGTGCCAGCAGTGGGACAGGGTCCTACGAGCAGTACTTC,CASSGTGSYEQYF,TRBV6-5,13,TRBD1,TRBJ2-7,few
TGCGCCAGCAGCCCTAGACAGGGGACCTCCTACGAGCAGTACTTC,CASSPRQGTSYEQYF,TRBV5-1,15,TRBD1,TRBJ2-7,-
TGTGCTAGTGGTTTGGTACCGGGGACAACACCTAGCAAGGGCTACACCTTC,CASGLVPGTTPSKGYTF,TRBV12-5,17,-,TRBJ1-2,-
TGCGCCAGCAGCTCTGGGGGGGCCGGGAACATTCAGTACTTC,CASSSGGAGNIQYF,TRBV5-1,14,-,TRBJ2-4,-
TGCGCCAGCAGCCCGTCGGGAGACTATGGCTACACCTTC,CASSPSGDYGYTF,TRBV5-1,13,-,TRBJ1-2,-
TGCGCCAGCAGCTCCGGAGGCGCTGAAGCTTTCTTT,CASSSGGAEAFF,TRBV5-1,12,-,TRBJ1-1,-
TGTGCCAGCAGCGTAGACCCAGGCGGCGGCTACACCTTC,CASSVDPGGGYTF,TRBV9,13,-,TRBJ1-2,-
TGTGCCATCAGTGAGGGGGATCAGCCCCAGCATTTT,CAISEGDQPQHF,TRBV10-3,12,-,TRBJ1-5,few
TGTGCCATCAGCGGGACTCTGCCGGAGCAGTACTTC,CAISGTLPEQYF,TRBV10-3,12,-,TRBJ2-7,-
TGCGCCAGCAGCTTGGAGTCAGTCCAAGAGACCCAGTACTTC,CASSLESVQETQYF,TRBV5-1,14,-,TRBJ2-5,-
TGCGCCAGCAGCTTGGGACTAGCGAACTACAATGAGCAGTTCTTC,CASSLGLANYNEQFF,TRBV5-1,15,TRBD2,TRBJ2-1,-
TGTGCCATCAGTGAAAGACAGCCCGACACTGAAGCTTTCTTT,CAISERQPDTEAFF,TRBV10-3,14,-,TRBJ1-1,-
TGTGCCAGCTCACCAGCGGCGACTAACTATGGCTACACCTTC,CASSPAATNYGYTF,TRBV18,14,-,TRBJ1-2,-
TGTGCCAGCATGATTACCGGAGGGTCGCCGCGTGAAAAACTGTTTTTT,CASMITGGSPREKLFF,TRBV28,16,-,TRBJ1-4,-
TGTGCCAGCAGTTACTCGAAGGATAGCAATCAGCCCCAGCATTTT,CASSYSKDSNQPQHF,TRBV6-5,15,-,TRBJ1-5,-
TGTGCCAGCCGGGAGCAGGGGTCGAACACTGAAGCTTTCTTT,CASREQGSNTEAFF,TRBV6-6,14,-,TRBJ1-1,-
TGTGCCAGCAGCTTAGAGTGGGGTAGGAACACTGAAGCTTTCTTT,CASSLEWGRNTEAFF,TRBV7-2,15,-,TRBJ1-1,-
TGTGCCAGCAGCGTAGATGGGGGCACTGAAGCTTTCTTT,CASSVDGGTEAFF,TRBV9,13,-,TRBJ1-1,-
TGTGCCAGTACAGGGGAGGGGCAGCCCCAGCATTTT,CASTGEGQPQHF,TRBV2,12,TRBD1,TRBJ1-5,-
TGTGCCAGTAGTGCCGGACAAAGGCAGTTCTTC,CASSAGQRQFF,TRBV19,11,-,TRBJ2-1,-